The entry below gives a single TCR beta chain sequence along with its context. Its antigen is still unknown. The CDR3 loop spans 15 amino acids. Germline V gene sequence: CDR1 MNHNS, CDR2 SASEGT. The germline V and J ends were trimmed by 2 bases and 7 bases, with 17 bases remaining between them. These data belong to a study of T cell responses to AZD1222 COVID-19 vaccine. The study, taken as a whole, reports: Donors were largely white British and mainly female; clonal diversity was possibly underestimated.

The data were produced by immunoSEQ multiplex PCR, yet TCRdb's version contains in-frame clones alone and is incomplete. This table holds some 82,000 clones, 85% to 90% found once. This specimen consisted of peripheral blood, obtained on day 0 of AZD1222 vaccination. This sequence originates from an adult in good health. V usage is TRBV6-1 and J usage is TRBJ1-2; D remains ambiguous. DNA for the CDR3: TGTGCCAGCAGTGAACAAGCTGCCTCGAGGGCTGGCTACACCTTC. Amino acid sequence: CASSEQAASRAGYTF.